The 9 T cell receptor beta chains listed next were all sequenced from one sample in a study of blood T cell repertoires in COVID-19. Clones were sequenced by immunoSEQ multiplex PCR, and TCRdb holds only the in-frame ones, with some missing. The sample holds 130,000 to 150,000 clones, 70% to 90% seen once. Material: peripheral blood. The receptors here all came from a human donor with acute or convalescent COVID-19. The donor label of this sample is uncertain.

As DNA, the CDR3 is TGCGCCAGCAGCCAAGATTTAGGGAGCGGGGGGGGCAATGAGCAGTTCTTC. Protein: CASSQDLGSGGGNEQFF. The genes are TRBV4-3 and TRBJ2-1; TRBD2 aligns across 10 bases. The germline CDR1 and CDR2 sequences are LGHNA and YSLEER. CDR3 length equals 17 residues. V trimming: 0 bases; J trimming: 6 bases; junction bases outside the gene matches: 8.

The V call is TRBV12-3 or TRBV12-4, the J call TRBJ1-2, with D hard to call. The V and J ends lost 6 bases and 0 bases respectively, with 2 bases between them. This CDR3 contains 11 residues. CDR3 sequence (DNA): TGTGCCAGCAGCACTAACTATGGCTACACCTTC. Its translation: CASSTNYGYTF.

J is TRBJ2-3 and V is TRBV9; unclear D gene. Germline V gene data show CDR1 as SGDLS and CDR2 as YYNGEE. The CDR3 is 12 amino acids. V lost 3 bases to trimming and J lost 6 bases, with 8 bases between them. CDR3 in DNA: TGTGCCAGCAGCGGAGCCGTTGATACGCAGTATTTT. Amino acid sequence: CASSGAVDTQYF.

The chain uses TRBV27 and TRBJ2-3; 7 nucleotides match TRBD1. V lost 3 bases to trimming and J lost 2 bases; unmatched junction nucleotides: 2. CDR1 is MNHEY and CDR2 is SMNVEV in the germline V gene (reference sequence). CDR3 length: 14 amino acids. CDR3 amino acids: CASSFQGVTDTQYF. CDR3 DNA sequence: TGTGCCAGCAGTTTTCAGGGGGTCACAGATACGCAGTATTTT.

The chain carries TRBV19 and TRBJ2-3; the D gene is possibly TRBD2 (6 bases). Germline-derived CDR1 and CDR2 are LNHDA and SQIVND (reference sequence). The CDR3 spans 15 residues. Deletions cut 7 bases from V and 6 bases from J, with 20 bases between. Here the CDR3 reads CASTSGSLGGDTQYF. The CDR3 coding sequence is TGTGCCAGTACCTCCGGGAGTCTCGGAGGGGATACGCAGTATTTT. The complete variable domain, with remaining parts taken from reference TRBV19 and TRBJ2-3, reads DGGITQSPKYLFRKEGQNVTLSCEQNLNHDAMYWYRQDPGQGLRLIYYSQIVNDFQKGDIAEGYSVSREKKESFPLTVTSAQKNPTAFYLCASTSGSLGGDTQYFGPGTRLTVL.

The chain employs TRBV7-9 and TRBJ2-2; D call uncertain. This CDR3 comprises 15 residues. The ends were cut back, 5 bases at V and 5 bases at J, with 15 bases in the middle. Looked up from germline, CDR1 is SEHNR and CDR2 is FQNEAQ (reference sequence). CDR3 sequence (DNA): TGTGCCAGCAGCCCTCGTGTAGAGTTAACCGGGGAGCTGTTTTTT. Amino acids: CASSPRVELTGELFF.

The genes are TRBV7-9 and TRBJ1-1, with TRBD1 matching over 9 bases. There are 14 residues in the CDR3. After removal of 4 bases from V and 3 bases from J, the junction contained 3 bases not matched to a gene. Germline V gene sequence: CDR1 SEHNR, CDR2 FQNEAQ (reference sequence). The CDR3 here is CASSSRDRDTEAFF. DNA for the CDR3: TGTGCCAGCAGCTCCCGGGACAGGGACACTGAAGCTTTCTTT.

CDR3 protein: CASSPARGNTGELFF. Written as DNA, the CDR3 is TGTGCCAGCTCACCAGCCAGGGGTAACACCGGGGAGCTGTTTTTT. The chain combines TRBV18 with TRBJ2-2, with D perhaps matching TRBD1 (6 bases). The V gene's germline CDR1 is KGHSH and CDR2 LQKENI. V was clipped by 2 bases and J by 2 bases, with 9 bases between them. The CDR3 loop spans 15 amino acids.

The chain's CDR3 is CASSPQGGGGQPQHF. CDR3 nucleotides: TGCGCCAGCAGCCCTCAAGGCGGGGGCGGTCAGCCCCAGCATTTT. This chain connects TRBV5-1 to TRBJ1-5; TRBD1 might be the D (6 bases). The CDR3 consists of 15 residues. Germline V gene data show CDR1 as SGHRS and CDR2 as YFSETQ. V was trimmed by 4 bases and J by 6 bases, leaving 17 bases between them.